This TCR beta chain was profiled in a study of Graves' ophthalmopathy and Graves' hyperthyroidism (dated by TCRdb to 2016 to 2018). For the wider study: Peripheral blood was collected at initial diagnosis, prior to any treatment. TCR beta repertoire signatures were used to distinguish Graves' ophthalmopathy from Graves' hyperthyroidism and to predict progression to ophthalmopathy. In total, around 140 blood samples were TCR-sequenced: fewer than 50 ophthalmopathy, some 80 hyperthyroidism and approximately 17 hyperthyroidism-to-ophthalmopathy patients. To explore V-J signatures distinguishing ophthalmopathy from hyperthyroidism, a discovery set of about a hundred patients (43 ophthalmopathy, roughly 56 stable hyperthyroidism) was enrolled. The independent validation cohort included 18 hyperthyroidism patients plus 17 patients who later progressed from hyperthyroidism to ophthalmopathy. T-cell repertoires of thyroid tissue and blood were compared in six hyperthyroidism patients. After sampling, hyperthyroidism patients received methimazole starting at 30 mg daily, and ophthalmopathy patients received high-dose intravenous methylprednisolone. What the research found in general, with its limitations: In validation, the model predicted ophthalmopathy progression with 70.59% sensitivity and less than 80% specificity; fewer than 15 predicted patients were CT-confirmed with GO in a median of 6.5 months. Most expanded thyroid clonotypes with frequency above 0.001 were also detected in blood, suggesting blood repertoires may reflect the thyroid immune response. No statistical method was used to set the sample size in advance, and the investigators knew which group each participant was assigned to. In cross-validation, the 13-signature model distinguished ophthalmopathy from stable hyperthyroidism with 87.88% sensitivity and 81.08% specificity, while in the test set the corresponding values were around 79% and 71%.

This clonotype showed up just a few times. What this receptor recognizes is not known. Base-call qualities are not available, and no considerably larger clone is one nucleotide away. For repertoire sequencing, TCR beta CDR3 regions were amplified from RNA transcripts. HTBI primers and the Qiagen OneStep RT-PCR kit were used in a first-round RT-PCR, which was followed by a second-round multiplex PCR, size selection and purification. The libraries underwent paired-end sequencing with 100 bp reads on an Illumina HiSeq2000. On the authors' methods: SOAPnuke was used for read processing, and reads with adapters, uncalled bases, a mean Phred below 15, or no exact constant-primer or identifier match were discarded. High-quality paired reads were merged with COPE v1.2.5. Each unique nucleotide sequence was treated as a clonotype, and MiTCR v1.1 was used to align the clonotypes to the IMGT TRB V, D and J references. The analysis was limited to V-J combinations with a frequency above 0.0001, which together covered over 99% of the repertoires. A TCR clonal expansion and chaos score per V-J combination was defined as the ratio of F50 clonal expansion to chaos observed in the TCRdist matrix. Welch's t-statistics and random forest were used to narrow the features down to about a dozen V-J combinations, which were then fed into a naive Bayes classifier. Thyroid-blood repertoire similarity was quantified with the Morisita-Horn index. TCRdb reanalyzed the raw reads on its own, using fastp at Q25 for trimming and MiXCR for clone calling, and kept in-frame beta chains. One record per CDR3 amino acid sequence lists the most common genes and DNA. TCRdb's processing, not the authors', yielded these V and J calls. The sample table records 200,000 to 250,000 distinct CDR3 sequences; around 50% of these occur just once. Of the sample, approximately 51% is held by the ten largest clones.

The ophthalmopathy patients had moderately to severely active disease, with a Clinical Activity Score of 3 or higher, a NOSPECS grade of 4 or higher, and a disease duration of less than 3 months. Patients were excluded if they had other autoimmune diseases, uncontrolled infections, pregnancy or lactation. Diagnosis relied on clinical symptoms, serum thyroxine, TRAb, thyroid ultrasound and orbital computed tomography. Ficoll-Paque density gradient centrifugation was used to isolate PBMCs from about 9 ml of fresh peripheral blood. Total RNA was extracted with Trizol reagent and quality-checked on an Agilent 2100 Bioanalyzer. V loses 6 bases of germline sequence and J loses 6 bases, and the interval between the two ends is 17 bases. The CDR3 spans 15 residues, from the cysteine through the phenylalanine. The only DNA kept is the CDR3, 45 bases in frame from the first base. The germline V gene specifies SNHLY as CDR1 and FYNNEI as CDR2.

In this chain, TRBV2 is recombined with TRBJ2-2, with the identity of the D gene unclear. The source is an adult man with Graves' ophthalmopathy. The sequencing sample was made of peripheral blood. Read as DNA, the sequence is TGTGCCAGCAGAGCCGTGACACCGTACGCCGGGGAGCTGTTTTTT. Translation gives CASRAVTPYAGELFF. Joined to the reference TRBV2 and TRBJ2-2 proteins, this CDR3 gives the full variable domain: EPEVTQTPSHQVTQMGQEVILRCVPISNHLYFYWYRQILGQKVEFLVSFYNNEISEKSEIFDDQFSVERPDGSNFTLKIRSTKLEDSAMYFCASRAVTPYAGELFFGEGSRLTVL.